Detailed here is one T cell receptor beta chain. Its target is unknown. The sample comes from a study of cytomegalovirus exposure and HLA in healthy donors. Study information: Researchers previously reported finding fewer than 120 million unique TCR beta sequences from some 180 million T cells. General study results and limits: Certain sequence variants were highly shared and formed a cluster, and this cluster was likely a sequencing artifact. Among TCR beta chains of equal frequency, HLA-associated ones were more clonally expanded in a later analysis.

V was pared by 3 bases and J by 0 bases, with 5 bases of the junction left unmatched. CDR1 and CDR2 from the germline V gene are SGDLS and YYNGEE. This CDR3 has 16 amino acids. The study ran its PCR with 60 Vbeta and 13 Jbeta primers. The assay was immunoSEQ multiplex PCR, and TCRdb's table has in-frame clones only and misses some. The sample includes approximately 190,000 clones, roughly 82% seen only once; the top ten take about 2.6%. The chain joins TRBV9 to TRBJ1-3; 8 positions agree with TRBD1. The sample taken for sequencing was PBMCs. The clonotype comes from a woman between 45 and 60 years old in good health and CMV-seropositive. CDR3 bases: TGTGCCAGCAGCGACCGACAGGGGCTCTCTGGAAACACCATATATTTT. Translation gives CASSDRQGLSGNTIYF. Complete variable domain (other parts from reference TRBV9 and TRBJ1-3): DSGVTQTPKHLITATGQRVTLRCSPRSGDLSVYWYQQSLDQGLQFLIQYYNGEERAKGNILERFSAQQFPDLHSELNLSSLELGDSALYFCASSDRQGLSGNTIYFGEGSWLTVV.